A selection of T cell receptor beta chains follows, all from one sample in a study of neoadjuvant anti-PD-1 for oral cavity cancer. Data came from immunoSEQ multiplex PCR; TCRdb stores just in-frame clones and leaves some out. This repertoire shows around 62,000 clones, roughly three quarters found once; its top ten account for 2.5% to 3%. Sequenced material: PBMCs, taken before nivolumab (anti-PD-1) treatment. The receptors stem from a person between 40 and 80 years old with oral cavity squamous cell carcinoma. Each CDR3 is given with its conserved first and last residue. D genes are given only for firm matches. The size entry is marked missing in some rows and otherwise reads once, few, many or a size class.

16 NA TRBJ1-2 NA TRBV12-2 CASRLEAAGVGYGYTF TGTGCAAGTCGCTTAGAGGCCGCGGGAGTAGGATATGGCTACACCTTC
16 few TRBJ2-7 TRBD2 TRBV5-1 CASSLRVSGSSYEQYF TGCGCCAGCAGCTTGCGGGTTAGCGGGAGCTCCTACGAGCAGTACTTC
16 few TRBJ2-3 TRBD2 TRBV6-5 CASSFLTSGSTDTQYF TGTGCCAGCAGTTTCTTGACTAGCGGTAGCACAGATACGCAGTATTTT
12 NA TRBJ1-6 TRBD1 TRBV10-3 CAIGAGGSPLHF TGTGCCATCGGGGCAGGGGGTTCACCCCTCCACTTT
16 NA TRBJ2-3 NA TRBV10-3 CAISEGAGAYTDTQYF TGTGCCATCAGTGAAGGTGCAGGGGCTTACACAGATACGCAGTATTTT
14 NA TRBJ1-5 NA TRBV6-6 CASSLGTSNQPQHF TGTGCCAGCAGTTTGGGGACCAGCAATCAGCCCCAGCATTTT
16 NA TRBJ2-7 TRBD2 TRBV7-6 CASSLEASGSSYEQYF TGTGCCAGCAGCTTAGAAGCTAGCGGTAGCTCCTACGAGCAGTACTTC
12 NA TRBJ1-1 NA TRBV25-1 CASSVGVTEAFF TGTGCCAGCAGTGTTGGTGTAACTGAAGCTTTCTTT
14 NA TRBJ1-1 TRBD1 TRBV27 CASSFSTGGTEAFF TGTGCCAGCAGTTTCTCGACAGGGGGCACTGAAGCTTTCTTT
14 NA TRBJ2-7 NA TRBV11-2 CASSLGGRRNEQYF TGTGCCAGCAGCTTAGGGGGCAGGAGGAACGAGCAGTACTTC
15 NA TRBJ2-3 NA TRBV7-9 CASSLVASTADTQYF TGTGCCAGCAGCTTAGTCGCTTCTACGGCAGATACGCAGTATTTT
16 NA TRBJ2-3 NA TRBV6-6 CASTGVGSGSTDTQYF TGTGCCAGCACCGGGGTGGGGAGCGGAAGCACAGATACGCAGTATTTT
17 NA TRBJ1-2 TRBD1 TRBV28 CASSLSPLGQANYGYTF TGTGCCAGCAGTTTAAGCCCCCTAGGACAGGCTAACTATGGCTACACCTTC
14 NA TRBJ1-4 NA TRBV28 CASSLTGAGEKLFF TGTGCCAGCAGTTTAACGGGGGCAGGTGAAAAACTGTTTTTT
16 NA TRBJ2-7 TRBD2 TRBV5-5 CASSHGLSGANYEQYF TGTGCCAGCAGCCACGGACTTAGCGGGGCGAACTACGAGCAGTACTTC
15 NA TRBJ1-5 TRBD1 TRBV4-1 CASSQDQTGLQPQHF TGCGCCAGCAGCCAAGATCAGACAGGGCTACAGCCCCAGCATTTT
13 NA TRBJ2-7 TRBD2 TRBV2 CASRSSGSYEQYF TGTGCCAGCAGATCTAGCGGGAGCTACGAGCAGTACTTC
14 once TRBJ1-5 NA TRBV6-5 CASSLGQRNQPQHF TGTGCCAGCAGCCTTGGACAGCGCAATCAGCCCCAGCATTTT
11 NA TRBJ2-3 NA TRBV20-1 CSARDQNTQYF TGCAGTGCTAGAGATCAAAATACGCAGTATTTT
14 NA TRBJ2-3 NA TRBV10-3 CAISGDIGTDTQYF TGTGCCATCAGCGGGGACATTGGCACAGATACGCAGTATTTT
15 NA TRBJ1-1 NA TRBV29-1 CSVESWKGGGTEAFF TGCAGCGTTGAATCTTGGAAAGGGGGGGGAACTGAAGCTTTCTTT
15 NA TRBJ1-2 NA TRBV5-6 CASSLRVTGGYGYTF TGTGCCAGCAGCTTGCGAGTAACCGGAGGGTATGGCTACACCTTC
14 NA TRBJ2-7 NA TRBV14 CASSRGLTSYEQYF TGTGCCAGCAGCCGGGGACTCACCTCCTACGAGCAGTACTTC
11 once TRBJ2-1 NA TRBV11-1 CASSQSDEQFF TGTGCCAGCAGTCAGTCAGATGAGCAGTTCTTC
13 NA TRBJ1-4 NA TRBV4-2 CASSQDYPEKLFF TGTGCCAGCAGCCAAGATTACCCCGAAAAACTGTTTTTT
14 NA TRBJ1-4 NA TRBV2 CASNQGAGGEKLFF TGTGCCAGCAACCAAGGGGCTGGGGGTGAAAAACTGTTTTTT
13 NA TRBJ2-1 NA TRBV5-4 CASSPASYNEQFF TGTGCCAGCAGCCCCGCTTCCTACAATGAGCAGTTCTTC
15 NA TRBJ2-5 TRBD1 TRBV6-6 CASSNAQGAPETQYF TGTGCCAGCAGTAACGCCCAGGGGGCGCCCGAGACCCAGTACTTC
15 medium-sized TRBJ1-1 NA TRBV19 CASYKIGTVNTEAFF TGTGCCAGCTATAAAATAGGGACCGTGAACACTGAAGCTTTCTTT
11 once TRBJ1-1 NA TRBV11-2 CASSLYTEAFF TGTGCCAGCAGCTTATACACTGAAGCTTTCTTT
15 NA TRBJ2-1 NA TRBV19 CASSSATLPYNEQFF TGTGCCAGTAGTTCAGCCACTCTACCCTACAATGAGCAGTTCTTC
16 NA TRBJ1-1 TRBD1 TRBV6-1 CASSERQGGSFTEAFF TGTGCCAGCAGTGAGCGACAGGGGGGCTCGTTCACTGAAGCTTTCTTT
15 NA TRBJ2-7 NA TRBV19 CASSSTGTAAYEQYF TGTGCCAGTAGTTCCACCGGGACGGCCGCCTACGAGCAGTACTTC
12 few TRBJ2-3 NA TRBV2 CASSEYADTQYF TGTGCCAGCAGTGAATATGCAGATACGCAGTATTTT
14 NA TRBJ2-7 NA TRBV5-1 CASSLDTGSYEQYF TGCGCCAGCAGCTTGGATACAGGGTCCTACGAGCAGTACTTC
18 NA TRBJ2-3 TRBD2 TRBV5-4 CASSYGLAGGPGTDTQYF TGTGCCAGCAGCTACGGACTAGCGGGAGGGCCGGGCACAGATACGCAGTATTTT
13 NA TRBJ1-1 NA TRBV5-6 CASSLEVNTEAFF TGTGCCAGCAGCTTGGAGGTGAACACTGAAGCTTTCTTT
15 NA TRBJ1-6 TRBD1 TRBV28 CASRDRSSYNSPLHF TGTGCCAGCAGGGACAGGAGCTCCTATAATTCACCCCTCCACTTT
14 NA TRBJ2-7 TRBD1 TRBV7-2 CASSVQRGTGVQYF TGTGCCAGCAGCGTCCAGCGTGGGACAGGGGTGCAGTACTTC
14 NA TRBJ1-2 NA TRBV5-6 CASTKQGMNYGYTF TGTGCCAGCACCAAACAGGGAATGAACTATGGCTACACCTTC
12 NA TRBJ2-2 TRBD1 TRBV6-1 CAVQGAAGELFF TGTGCCGTACAGGGGGCAGCCGGGGAGCTGTTTTTT
16 NA TRBJ2-5 TRBD2 TRBV11-2 CASSLSLAGFQETQYF TGTGCCAGCAGCTTATCATTAGCGGGCTTCCAAGAGACCCAGTACTTC
10 NA TRBJ2-5 NA TRBV6-5 CASAGLTQYF TGTGCCAGCGCCGGACTGACCCAGTACTTC
15 NA TRBJ2-1 NA TRBV5-1 CASSLQRSSYNEQFF TGCGCCAGCAGCTTGCAGCGGTCCTCCTACAATGAGCAGTTCTTC
16 NA TRBJ2-3 TRBD2 TRBV11-2 CASSLGVAPSGDTQYF TGTGCCAGCAGCTTAGGGGTTGCCCCTAGCGGAGATACGCAGTATTTT
15 NA TRBJ1-2 NA TRBV2 CASRPPEDGPRGYTF TGTGCCAGCAGGCCTCCCGAGGACGGGCCTCGAGGCTACACCTTC
20 NA TRBJ2-5 TRBD2 TRBV5-1 CASSLASLAGGLKVEETQYF TGCGCCAGCAGCTTGGCTTCACTAGCGGGGGGATTGAAAGTTGAAGAGACCCAGTACTTC
15 NA TRBJ2-3 NA TRBV5-5 CASSLFSGGPDTQYF TGTGCCAGCAGCTTGTTCAGCGGCGGGCCAGATACGCAGTATTTT
11 NA TRBJ2-7 NA TRBV5-4 CASSLETEQYF TGTGCCAGCTCTTTAGAGACCGAGCAGTACTTC
14 NA TRBJ1-5 NA TRBV28 CASSFVSGPPTQHF TGTGCCAGCAGTTTCGTCTCCGGACCGCCAACCCAGCATTTT